These 32 T cell receptor beta chains originate from one sample sequenced in a study of T cell repertoires in cytomegalovirus infection. One entry per CDR3 protein results from TCRdb running MiXCR on the reads. The table includes around 900,000 distinct CDR3 sequences, around a third detected once. Their cognate antigens are unknown. The specimen was cultured CD8+ T cells from PBMCs, collected from culture after CMV antigen stimulation. The receptors come from a human donor in good health (CMV status not recorded). Some clones in this sample may be carry-over from other donors' samples.

This clonotype was detected a few times. The V gene is TRBV5-6, the J gene TRBJ1-1, with 10 positions matching TRBD1. With V trimmed by 4 bases and J by 4 bases, 7 bases remained unmatched. Looked up from germline, CDR1 is SGHDT and CDR2 is YYEEEE. CDR3 length equals 15 residues. Written as DNA, the CDR3 is TGTGCCAGCAGCCCGGGACAGGGGCCAAGCACTGAAGCTTTCTTT. Protein sequence: CASSPGQGPSTEAFF.

This clonotype was found a few times. This sequence joins TRBV7-4 and TRBJ1-4; 8 nucleotides align to TRBD1. Per the germline V gene, CDR1 is SGHVT and CDR2 is SQSDAQ. The ends lost 6 bases at V and 2 bases at J; junction bases unmatched: 8. The length of the CDR3 is 16 residues. CDR3 in DNA: TGTGCCAGCAGTCCTTGGACAGGGCTGACTAATGAAAAACTGTTTTTT. It encodes CASSPWTGLTNEKLFF.

This clonotype was counted between two and nine times. In nucleotides, the CDR3 is TGTGCCAGCAGTGCCCTGACAGGGTCTTACGAGCAGTACGTC. This encodes CASSALTGSYEQYV. J is TRBJ2-7 and V is TRBV6-1; the match to TRBD1 covers 7 bases. Germline values: CDR1 MNHNS, CDR2 SASEGT. The trim removed 4 bases at V and 4 bases at J, leaving 7 bases unmatched. The CDR3 is 14 residues long.

The rearrangement uses TRBV2 and TRBJ2-1, with TRBD2 as a possible D gene (5 bases). Germline V lookup: CDR1 SNHLY, CDR2 FYNNEI. This CDR3 comprises 18 residues. V was shortened by 7 bases and J by 2 bases, with 24 bases between the two germline ends. CDR3 amino acids: CASTASGGRPKTYNEQFF. The CDR3 DNA is TGTGCCAGCACCGCATCCGGAGGCAGGCCGAAGACCTACAATGAGCAGTTCTTC. The full variable domain, with the rest looked up from reference TRBV2 and TRBJ2-1, is EPEVTQTPSHQVTQMGQEVILRCVPISNHLYFYWYRQILGQKVEFLVSFYNNEISEKSEIFDDQFSVERPDGSNFTLKIRSTKLEDSAMYFCASTASGGRPKTYNEQFFGPGTRLTVL.

The table lists this clonotype with a few counts. This chain uses TRBV12-5 with TRBJ1-1, with TRBD1 as a possible D gene (5 bases). Germline CDR1 reads LGHNT; CDR2 reads FRNRAP. Trimming took 7 bases from V and 5 from J, leaving 8 bases between them. CDR3 length: 11 residues. In DNA, the CDR3 is TGTGCTAGTGCCTCAGGGACTGAAGCTTTCTTT. This translates into CASASGTEAFF.

V gene TRBV4-2 combines with J gene TRBJ2-1, with TRBD2 identical over 16 bases. CDR1 is LGHNA, CDR2 YNFKEQ, per germline. Trimming cost V 0 bases and J 4 bases; bases outside gene matches: 3. The length of the CDR3 is 18 residues. Here the CDR3 reads CASSQEGLAGGPYNEQFF. The CDR3, as DNA: TGTGCCAGCAGCCAAGAGGGACTAGCGGGGGGGCCTTACAATGAGCAGTTCTTC.

This chain links TRBV3-1 with TRBJ2-3, with 9 bases identical to TRBD1. Germline values: CDR1 LGHDT, CDR2 YNNKEL (reference sequence). This CDR3 has 15 amino acids. V shed 6 bases, J shed 4 bases, and the junction held 8 bases outside the gene matches. CDR3 sequence: CASRRFRDRADTQYF. DNA for the CDR3: TGTGCCAGCAGAAGATTCCGGGACAGGGCAGATACGCAGTATTTT.

This clonotype was counted at least ten times. The J gene is TRBJ1-1, the V gene TRBV7-2; a weak D match, TRBD1 (6 bases). Germline CDR1 SGHTA, CDR2 FQGNSA. The CDR3 has 20 amino acids. Trimming left V 3 bases short and J 0 bases short, with 26 bases between. As DNA, the CDR3 is TGTGCCAGCAGCTTCAGAATTTCGGGGGCCAAGGATCGGGTGAACACTGAAGCTTTCTTT. Amino acids: CASSFRISGAKDRVNTEAFF.

In the case of this clonotype: Here the CDR3 omits its conserved ending phenylalanine or tryptophan, so a read error is the likely source. The chain is built from TRBV7-2 and TRBJ2-1; TRBD1 aligns across 9 bases. After removal of 1 base from V and 4 bases from J, the junction contained 5 bases not matched to a gene. CDR3 length: 16 amino acids. CDR1 and CDR2 from the germline V gene are SGHTA and FQGNSA. The CDR3 protein is CASSLEWTGAYNEQFS. In DNA, the CDR3 is TGTGCCAGCAGCTTAGAGTGGACAGGGGCATACAATGAGCAGTTCTCC.

There are many counts of this clonotype. The chain combines TRBV7-6 with TRBJ2-1, with TRBD2 identical over 9 bases. V gave up 5 bases and J gave up 9 bases; unmatched junction bases: 14. The CDR3 loop spans 16 amino acids. CDR1 SGHVS and CDR2 FNYEAQ come from the germline V gene. The CDR3 is CASSRLSSGTLTEQFF. Written as DNA, the CDR3 is TGTGCCAGCAGCCGCCTTTCTAGCGGGACATTAACTGAGCAGTTCTTC.

This clonotype was observed a handful of times. The chain combines TRBV28 with TRBJ1-5; D is undetermined. There are 13 residues in the CDR3. Trimming cost V 3 bases and J 5 bases, with 8 bases left between them. The germline V gene encodes CDR1 MDHEN and CDR2 SYDVKM. In nucleotides, the CDR3 is TGTGCCAGCAGTTTTGGGTTGGATCAGCCCCAGCATTTT. This translates into CASSFGLDQPQHF.

This clonotype came up a few times. The chain combines TRBV7-9 with TRBJ1-5; D possibly corresponds to TRBD1 (6 bases). The CDR3 extends over 14 amino acids. The V end lost 5 bases, the J end lost 2 bases, and 10 bases lay between the germline ends. Germline V lookup: CDR1 SEHNR, CDR2 FQNEAQ (reference sequence). The CDR3 protein is CASSRAGGNQPQHF. The DNA of the CDR3 is TGTGCCAGCAGCAGGGCAGGGGGCAATCAGCCCCAGCATTTT.

In its sample, this clonotype was seen a few times. The V call is TRBV6-5, the J call TRBJ2-7; perhaps TRBD2 as D (7 bases). CDR3 size: 14 residues. Per germline, CDR1 MNHEY and CDR2 SVGAGI. Trimming stripped 2 bases from V and 0 bases from J, with 8 bases between. DNA of the CDR3: TGTGCCAGCAGTTACGGGGGGGCCTCCTACGAGCAGTACTTC. This translates into CASSYGGASYEQYF.

This clonotype was picked up many times. The chain joins TRBV7-2 to TRBJ1-6; D might be TRBD1 (6 bases). Germline values: CDR1 SGHTA, CDR2 FQGNSA. The CDR3 is made up of 15 amino acids. V gave up 7 bases and J gave up 6 bases, with 16 bases separating them. CDR3 DNA sequence: TGTGCCAGCAAACCTGCTGACAGGACTAATTCACCCCTCCACTTT. It encodes CASKPADRTNSPLHF.

In this sample, this clonotype turned up many times. This chain links TRBV7-6 with TRBJ2-1, with TRBD2 matching 7 bases. J lost 8 bases, V lost 2 bases, and 12 bases had no gene match. CDR3 length equals 16 residues. From germline, CDR1 is SGHVS and CDR2 FNYEAQ. CDR3 residues: CASSLRAGSIGYEQFF. The CDR3 region has the DNA TGTGCCAGCAGCTTAAGAGCGGGGAGTATTGGCTATGAGCAGTTCTTC.

Only a few counts were recorded for this clonotype. This chain uses TRBV19 with TRBJ2-3; D is tentatively TRBD1 or TRBD2 (5 bases each). CDR1 is LNHDA, CDR2 SQIVND, per germline (reference sequence). This CDR3 contains 15 residues. CDR3 sequence reads: CAKYPSWGWGFTQYF. For the CDR3, the DNA is TGTGCTAAGTACCCTAGTTGGGGTTGGGGGTTTACGCAGTATTTT.

Regarding this clonotype: At one boundary the junction diverges from the germline segment, which might be a read error. This rearrangement joins TRBV12-3 or TRBV12-4 to TRBJ2-7, with TRBD1 matching 9 bases. The CDR3 is 15 amino acids. The CDR3 DNA sequence: TGTGCCAGCAGTTCCCCGGGACAGGGCTCCTACGAGCGGTACTTC. It encodes CASSSPGQGSYERYF.

The V gene is TRBV27, the J gene TRBJ1-2; 9 nucleotides line up with TRBD1. V was clipped by 5 bases and J by 4 bases; unmatched bases: 5. The CDR3 runs to 14 residues. The germline CDR1 and CDR2 sequences are MNHEY and SMNVEV (reference sequence). The CDR3 spells CASSVTGGTYGYTF. The CDR3 DNA follows: TGTGCCAGCAGTGTGACAGGGGGTACCTATGGCTACACCTTC.

This rearrangement joins TRBV12-5 to TRBJ1-1; no firm D call. This CDR3 spans 14 amino acids. Between the trimmed V and J ends, which lost 5 bases and 3 bases, there was a span of 13 bases. Per the germline V gene, CDR1 is LGHNT and CDR2 is FRNRAP. The CDR3 is CASGGEEKYTEAFF. In nucleotides, the CDR3 is TGTGCTAGTGGTGGGGAGGAGAAGTACACTGAAGCTTTCTTT.

This clonotype was observed a handful of times. V gene TRBV7-2 combines with J gene TRBJ2-3, with 10 bases lining up with TRBD2. Trimming cost V 1 base and J 2 bases; bases outside gene matches: 3. Germline CDR1 reads SGHTA; CDR2 reads FQGNSA. This CDR3 has 16 residues. The CDR3 DNA reads as TGTGCCAGCAGCTTAGAAGCGGGGGGGGTCACAGATACGCAGTATTTT. It codes for CASSLEAGGVTDTQYF. Variable domain in full (rest from reference TRBV7-2 and TRBJ2-3): GAGVSQSPSNKVTEKGKDVELRCDPISGHTALYWYRQSLGQGLEFLIYFQGNSAPDKSGLPSDRFSAERTGGSVSTLTIQRTQQEDSAVYLCASSLEAGGVTDTQYFGPGTRLTVL.

In regard to this clonotype: This could be a read error, since a much larger clone is one nucleotide away. The chain combines TRBV7-9 with TRBJ2-1; no reliable D call. From germline, CDR1 is SEHNR and CDR2 FQNEAQ (reference sequence). The length of the CDR3 is 14 residues. This CDR3 reads CANSLDGRINEQFF. The CDR3 nucleotides are TGTGCCAACAGCCTTGATGGCCGGATAAATGAGCAGTTCTTC.

This clonotype turned up a few times. This sequence joins TRBV6-1 and TRBJ2-1; 8 bases fit TRBD2. J lost 4 bases, V lost 2 bases, and 10 bases had no gene match. Germline V CDR1 and CDR2: MNHNS, SASEGT. The CDR3 contains 17 residues. CDR3 in DNA: TGTGCCAGCAGTGAAAACTTCGGACTAGCCGAATACAATGAGCAGTTCTTC. This translates into CASSENFGLAEYNEQFF.

This clonotype occurred a few times. This chain joins TRBV27 and TRBJ1-2; TRBD1 aligns across 7 bases. The CDR3 extends over 15 amino acids. Trimming cost V 8 bases and J 8 bases; bases outside gene matches: 17. Germline V gene lookup returns CDR1 MNHEY and CDR2 SMNVEV (reference sequence). The CDR3 loop reads CASGPSGTASWGYTF. Written as DNA, the CDR3 is TGTGCCAGCGGCCCTTCCGGGACAGCTTCTTGGGGCTACACCTTC.

This clonotype showed up just a few times. J is TRBJ2-7 and V is TRBV15; D is uncertain. Trimming stripped 5 bases from V and 0 bases from J, with 17 bases between. CDR3 length: 16 residues. CDR1 is LNHNV, CDR2 YYDKDF, per germline (reference sequence). CDR3 amino acids: CATSPRSAHVSYEQYF. The CDR3 DNA is TGTGCCACCAGCCCCCGTTCGGCCCACGTCTCCTACGAGCAGTACTTC.

The chain employs TRBV20-1 and TRBJ2-7, with no clear D. Germline lookup yields CDR1 DFQATT and CDR2 SNEGSKA (reference sequence). There are 11 residues in the CDR3. V gave up 5 bases and J gave up 4 bases, with 9 bases separating them. Here the CDR3 reads CSARAEYEQYV. Here the CDR3 DNA reads TGCAGTGCTCGTGCCGAATACGAGCAGTACGTC.

The chain links TRBV12-3 or TRBV12-4 to TRBJ2-7; D is undetermined. This CDR3 comprises 14 residues. The V end was cut by 2 bases, the J end by 0 bases, with 8 bases between. The chain's CDR3 is CASSLMDGSYEQYV. The CDR3 bases are TGTGCCAGCAGTTTAATGGACGGCTCCTACGAGCAGTACGTC.

This chain links TRBV5-1 with TRBJ2-7; 8 nucleotides line up with TRBD1. The ends lost 4 bases at V and 3 bases at J; junction bases unmatched: 6. This CDR3 has 14 amino acids. From germline, CDR1 is SGHRS and CDR2 YFSETQ. CDR3 in amino acids: CASSVATGDYEQYV. Written as DNA, the CDR3 is TGCGCCAGCAGCGTAGCGACAGGGGACTACGAGCAGTACGTC.

This clonotype has a handful of counts. This chain uses TRBV27 with TRBJ2-3, with TRBD1 as a possible D gene (5 bases). The CDR3 length is 14 residues. The V end was cut by 9 bases, the J end by 2 bases, with 15 bases between. Germline values: CDR1 MNHEY, CDR2 SMNVEV (reference sequence). The CDR3, as DNA: TGTGCCAGTCTCCCCGACAGAGTCACAGATACGCAGTATTTT. This translates into CASLPDRVTDTQYF.

The J gene is TRBJ1-2, the V gene TRBV4-3; 9 bases map to TRBD1. J lost 7 bases, V lost 0 bases, and 12 bases had no gene match. Germline V lookup: CDR1 LGHNA, CDR2 YSLEER. The CDR3 is 17 amino acids. The CDR3 DNA reads as TGCGCCAGCAGCCAAGATGTTCTAGGGGGACAGGGACGTGGCTACACCTTC. It translates to CASSQDVLGGQGRGYTF.

The rearrangement uses TRBV11-2 and TRBJ2-1, with 9 bases aligning to TRBD1. CDR1 SGHAT and CDR2 FQNNGV come from the germline V gene. This CDR3 region has 14 residues. V trimming: 7 bases; J trimming: 6 bases; junction bases outside the gene matches: 7. CDR3: CASTPGTGSNEQFF. CDR3 nucleotides: TGTGCCAGCACCCCCGGGACAGGGAGCAATGAGCAGTTCTTC.

This clonotype came up a few times. The rearrangement uses TRBV7-2 and TRBJ1-2; TRBD1 matches 8 bases. The CDR3 is 14 residues long. CDR1 and CDR2 (germline): SGHTA, FQGNSA. V dropped 3 bases and J dropped 4; count of bases not matched to a gene: 4. CDR3 region: CASSLTGVGYGYTF. The CDR3 DNA reads as TGTGCCAGCAGCTTGACAGGGGTTGGCTATGGCTACACCTTC.

In its sample, this clonotype was seen many times. The chain is built from TRBV12-3 or TRBV12-4 and TRBJ2-5, with D uncertain. V lost 0 bases and J 5 bases, leaving 7 bases between the germline ends. This CDR3 contains 13 residues. The CDR3 loop reads CASSLASRETQYF. The CDR3 nucleotides are TGTGCCAGCAGTTTAGCCTCACGGGAGACCCAGTACTTC.